These 8 T cell receptor beta chains came from one sample sequenced in a study of blood T cell repertoires in COVID-19. Generated by immunoSEQ multiplex PCR, the TCRdb table keeps only in-frame clones and is missing some. Of over 140,000 clones in the sample, about three quarters were seen once. Sequences were obtained from peripheral blood. Every receptor here comes from a woman of 80 years or more with active or convalescent COVID-19.

The V gene is TRBV5-1, the J gene TRBJ1-1, with D perhaps TRBD1 (6 bases). The CDR3 sequence is 15 residues long. CDR1 and CDR2 from the germline V gene are SGHRS and YFSETQ. V dropped 0 bases and J dropped 5 bases, with 14 bases sitting between them. CDR3 DNA: TGCGCCAGCAGCTTGGAAGGGGGATTAGGAACTGAAGCTTTCTTT. This encodes CASSLEGGLGTEAFF.

The chain uses TRBV6-1 and TRBJ2-1; 10 bases are a match to TRBD2. The J segment lost 4 bases and the V segment lost 2 bases, leaving 14 bases of the junction unmatched. Germline CDR1 and CDR2: MNHNS and SASEGT. The CDR3 is made up of 19 amino acids. The CDR3 coding sequence is TGTGCCAGCAGTGAAATGTTCGGGGGTAGCGGGGGGTCGTACAATGAGCAGTTCTTC. Translating gives CASSEMFGGSGGSYNEQFF.

The chain couples TRBV19 to TRBJ2-7; the D gene is possibly TRBD2 (6 bases). V was clipped by 3 bases and J by 5 bases, with 14 bases between them. Germline values: CDR1 LNHDA, CDR2 SQIVND (reference sequence). The CDR3 runs 14 residues. CDR3 loop: CASSIYRGGDEQYF. The DNA for the CDR3 is TGTGCCAGTAGTATTTATAGGGGAGGAGACGAGCAGTACTTC.

This clone has a single count. This chain connects TRBV19 to TRBJ1-2; maybe TRBD1 (6 bases). In germline, CDR1 is LNHDA, CDR2 SQIVND (reference sequence). The CDR3 length is 12 residues. V lost 7 bases, J lost 8 bases, and 14 bases lay in between. The CDR3 nucleotides are TGTGCCAGTAAAACAGGGCAAGGCGGCTACACCTTC. This gives the protein CASKTGQGGYTF.

The chain uses TRBV6-5 and TRBJ2-5; no clear D gene. CDR3 length: 14 residues. Germline CDR1 is MNHEY and CDR2 is SVGAGI. Trimming took 5 bases from V and 5 from J, leaving 15 bases between them. CDR3: CASSRSNGGETQYF. CDR3 in DNA: TGTGCCAGCAGTCGCTCGAATGGCGGCGAGACCCAGTACTTC.

The V and J genes are TRBV5-5 and TRBJ1-2; 11 bases map to TRBD1. CDR1 and CDR2 from the germline V gene are SGHKS and YYEKEE (reference sequence). With V trimmed by 5 bases and J by 4 bases, 13 bases remained unmatched. The CDR3 covers 17 residues. The CDR3 coding sequence is TGTGCCAGCAGTGAGAAGGACAGGGGGCCGTTCCTCTATGGCTACACCTTC. It encodes CASSEKDRGPFLYGYTF.

The chain employs TRBV19 and TRBJ2-1, with unresolved D. The germline V and J ends were trimmed by 3 bases and 6 bases, with 6 bases remaining between them. The CDR3 is 12 amino acids. The germline gives CDR1 LNHDA, CDR2 SQIVND (reference sequence). In DNA, the CDR3 is TGTGCCAGTAGTATCGGTGTCAATGAGCAGTTCTTC. The encoded protein is CASSIGVNEQFF. Based on the CDR3 plus reference TRBV19 and TRBJ2-1, the full variable domain is DGGITQSPKYLFRKEGQNVTLSCEQNLNHDAMYWYRQDPGQGLRLIYYSQIVNDFQKGDIAEGYSVSREKKESFPLTVTSAQKNPTAFYLCASSIGVNEQFFGPGTRLTVL.

This clone was detected only once. The V call is TRBV7-9, the J call TRBJ1-2; the D is unclear. This CDR3 comprises 15 residues. The ends were cut back, 2 bases at V and 4 bases at J, with 14 bases in the middle. CDR1 is SEHNR and CDR2 is FQNEAQ in the germline V gene (reference sequence). CDR3 sequence (DNA): TGTGCCAGCAGCTTACCCCAGGAAAAAACCTATGGCTACACCTTC. Encoded protein: CASSLPQEKTYGYTF.